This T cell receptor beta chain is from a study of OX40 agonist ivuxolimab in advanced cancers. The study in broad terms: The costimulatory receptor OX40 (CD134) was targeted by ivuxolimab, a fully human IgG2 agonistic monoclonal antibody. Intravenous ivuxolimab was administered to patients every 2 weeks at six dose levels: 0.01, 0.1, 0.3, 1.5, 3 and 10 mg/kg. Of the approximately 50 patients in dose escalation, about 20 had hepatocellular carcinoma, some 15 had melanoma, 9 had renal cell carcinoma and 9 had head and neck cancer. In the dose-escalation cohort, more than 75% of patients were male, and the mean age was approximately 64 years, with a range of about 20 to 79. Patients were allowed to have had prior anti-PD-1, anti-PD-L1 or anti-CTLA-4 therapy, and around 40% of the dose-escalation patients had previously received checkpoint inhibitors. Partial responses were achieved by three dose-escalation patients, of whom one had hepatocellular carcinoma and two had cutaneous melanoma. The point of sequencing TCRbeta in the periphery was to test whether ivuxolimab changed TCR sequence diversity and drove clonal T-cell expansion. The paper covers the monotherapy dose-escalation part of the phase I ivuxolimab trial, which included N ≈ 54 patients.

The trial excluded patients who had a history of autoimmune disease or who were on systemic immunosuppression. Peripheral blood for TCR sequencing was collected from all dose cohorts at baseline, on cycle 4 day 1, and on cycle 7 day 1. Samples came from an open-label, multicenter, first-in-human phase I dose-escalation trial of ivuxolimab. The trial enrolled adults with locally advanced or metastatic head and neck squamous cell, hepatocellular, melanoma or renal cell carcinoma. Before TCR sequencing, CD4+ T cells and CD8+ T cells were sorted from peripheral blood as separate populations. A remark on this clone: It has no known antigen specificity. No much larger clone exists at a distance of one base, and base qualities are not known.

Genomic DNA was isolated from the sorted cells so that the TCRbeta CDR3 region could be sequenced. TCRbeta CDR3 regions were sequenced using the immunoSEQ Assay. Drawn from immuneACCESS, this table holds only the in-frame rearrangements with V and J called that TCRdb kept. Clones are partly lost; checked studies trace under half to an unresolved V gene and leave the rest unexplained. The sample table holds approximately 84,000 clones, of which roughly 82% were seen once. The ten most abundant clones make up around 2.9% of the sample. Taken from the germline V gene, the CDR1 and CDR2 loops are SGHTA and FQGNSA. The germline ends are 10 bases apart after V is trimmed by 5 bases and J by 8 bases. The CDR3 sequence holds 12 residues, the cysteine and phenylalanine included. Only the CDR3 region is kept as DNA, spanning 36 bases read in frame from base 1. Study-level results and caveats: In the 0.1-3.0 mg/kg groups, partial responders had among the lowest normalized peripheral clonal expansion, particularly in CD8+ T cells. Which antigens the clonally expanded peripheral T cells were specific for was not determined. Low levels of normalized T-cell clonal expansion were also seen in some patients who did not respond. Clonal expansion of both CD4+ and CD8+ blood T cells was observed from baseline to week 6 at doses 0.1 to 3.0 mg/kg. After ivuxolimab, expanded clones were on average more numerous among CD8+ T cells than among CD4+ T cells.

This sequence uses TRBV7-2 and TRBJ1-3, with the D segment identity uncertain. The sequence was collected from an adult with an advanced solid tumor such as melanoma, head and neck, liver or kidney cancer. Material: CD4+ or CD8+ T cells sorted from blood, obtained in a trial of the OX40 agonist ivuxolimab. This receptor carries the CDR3 CASSMGADTIYF. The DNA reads TGTGCCAGCAGCATGGGAGCAGACACCATATATTTT.